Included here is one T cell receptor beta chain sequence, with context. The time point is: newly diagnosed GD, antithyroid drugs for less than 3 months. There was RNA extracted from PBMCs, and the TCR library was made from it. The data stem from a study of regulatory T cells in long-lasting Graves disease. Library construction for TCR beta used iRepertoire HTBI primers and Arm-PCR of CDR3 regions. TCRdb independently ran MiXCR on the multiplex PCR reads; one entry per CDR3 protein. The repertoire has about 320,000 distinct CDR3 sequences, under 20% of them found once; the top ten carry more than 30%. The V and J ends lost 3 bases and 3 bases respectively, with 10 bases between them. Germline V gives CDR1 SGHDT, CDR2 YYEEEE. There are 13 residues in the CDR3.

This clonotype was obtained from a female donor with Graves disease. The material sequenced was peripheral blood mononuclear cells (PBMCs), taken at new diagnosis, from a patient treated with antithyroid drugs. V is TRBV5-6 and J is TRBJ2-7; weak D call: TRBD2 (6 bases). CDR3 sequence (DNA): TGTGCCAGCAGCTGGTCGGGACTCTACGAGCAGTACTTC. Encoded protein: CASSWSGLYEQYF.